The subject of this entry is one T cell receptor (beta chain). Its antigen is unknown. The record originates from a study of T cell repertoires in cytomegalovirus infection. V was clipped by 5 bases and J by 4 bases, with 14 bases between them. This CDR3 spans 14 amino acids. Germline V gives CDR1 MDHEN, CDR2 SYDVKM. TCRdb itself ran the reads through MiXCR, one entry per CDR3 protein. Among some 920,000 distinct CDR3 sequences listed, approximately 30% were seen once. The input for sequencing was cultured CD8+ T cells from PBMCs, taken from culture after CMV antigen stimulation. The rearrangement joins TRBV28 to TRBJ1-2; no definite D call. This receptor was taken from a human donor in good health (CMV status not recorded). Some clones in this sample may be carry-over from other donors' samples. The CDR3 sequence: CASSSQREIYGYTF. For the CDR3, the DNA is TGTGCCAGCAGTAGCCAAAGGGAAATCTATGGCTACACCTTC.